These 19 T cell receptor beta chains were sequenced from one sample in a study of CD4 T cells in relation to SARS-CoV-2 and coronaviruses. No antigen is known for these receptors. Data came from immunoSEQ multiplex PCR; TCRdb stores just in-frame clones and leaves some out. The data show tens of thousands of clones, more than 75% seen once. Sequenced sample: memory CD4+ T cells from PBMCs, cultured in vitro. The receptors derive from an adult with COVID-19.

The CDR3 sequence: CASKKGEQETQYF. The CDR3 bases are TGTGCCAGCAAGAAAGGGGAACAAGAGACCCAGTACTTC. The chain carries TRBV2 and TRBJ2-5; possibly TRBD1 for D (5 bases). From germline, CDR1 is SNHLY and CDR2 FYNNEI. The V end was cut by 7 bases, the J end by 2 bases, with 11 bases between. This CDR3 region has 13 residues.

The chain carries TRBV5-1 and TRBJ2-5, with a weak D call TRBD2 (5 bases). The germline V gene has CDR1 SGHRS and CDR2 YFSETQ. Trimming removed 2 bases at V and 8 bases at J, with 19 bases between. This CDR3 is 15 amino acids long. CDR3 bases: TGCGCCAGCAGCTTAGCGGCGATAAGAGAGGATACCCAGTACTTC. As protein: CASSLAAIREDTQYF.

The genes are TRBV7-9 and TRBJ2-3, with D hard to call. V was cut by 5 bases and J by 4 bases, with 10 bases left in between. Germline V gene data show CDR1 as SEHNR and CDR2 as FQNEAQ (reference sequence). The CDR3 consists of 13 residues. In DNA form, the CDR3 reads TGTGCCAGCAGCACCATAGTGGCAGATACGCAGTATTTT. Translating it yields CASSTIVADTQYF. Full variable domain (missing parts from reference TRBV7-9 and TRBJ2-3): DTGVSQNPRHKITKRGQNVTFRCDPISEHNRLYWYRQTLGQGPEFLTYFQNEAQLEKSRLLSDRFSAERPKGSFSTLEIQRTEQGDSAMYLCASSTIVADTQYFGPGTRLTVL.

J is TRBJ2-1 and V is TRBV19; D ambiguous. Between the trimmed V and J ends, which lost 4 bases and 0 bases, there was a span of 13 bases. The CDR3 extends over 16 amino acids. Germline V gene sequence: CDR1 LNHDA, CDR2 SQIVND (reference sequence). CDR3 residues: CASSTLLRRSYNEQFF. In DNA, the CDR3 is TGTGCCAGTAGTACCCTTTTGCGGCGCTCCTACAATGAGCAGTTCTTC. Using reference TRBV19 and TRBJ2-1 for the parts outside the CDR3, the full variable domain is DGGITQSPKYLFRKEGQNVTLSCEQNLNHDAMYWYRQDPGQGLRLIYYSQIVNDFQKGDIAEGYSVSREKKESFPLTVTSAQKNPTAFYLCASSTLLRRSYNEQFFGPGTRLTVL.

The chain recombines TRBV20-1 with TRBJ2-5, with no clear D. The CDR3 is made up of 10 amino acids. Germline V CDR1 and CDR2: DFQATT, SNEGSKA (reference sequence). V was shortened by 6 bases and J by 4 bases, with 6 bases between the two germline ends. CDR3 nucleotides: TGCAGTGCCTACAGAGAGACCCAGTACTTC. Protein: CSAYRETQYF.

CDR3 DNA: TGTGCCACCAGCACAAGGCAGGGGAACACTGAAGCTTTCTTT. Translating it yields CATSTRQGNTEAFF. This chain joins TRBV15 and TRBJ1-1, with D possibly TRBD1 on 5 matching bases. Germline CDR1 and CDR2: LNHNV and YYDKDF (reference sequence). Trimming shortened V by 4 bases and J by 1 base, and 10 bases separated the two germline ends. This CDR3 is 14 amino acids long.

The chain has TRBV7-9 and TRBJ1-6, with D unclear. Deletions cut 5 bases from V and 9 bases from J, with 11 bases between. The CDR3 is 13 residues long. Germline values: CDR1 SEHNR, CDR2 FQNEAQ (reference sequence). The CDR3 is CASSPPRSSPLHF. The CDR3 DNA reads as TGTGCCAGCAGCCCCCCCCGGAGTTCACCCCTCCACTTT. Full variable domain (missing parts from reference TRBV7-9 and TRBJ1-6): DTGVSQNPRHKITKRGQNVTFRCDPISEHNRLYWYRQTLGQGPEFLTYFQNEAQLEKSRLLSDRFSAERPKGSFSTLEIQRTEQGDSAMYLCASSPPRSSPLHFGNGTRLTVT.

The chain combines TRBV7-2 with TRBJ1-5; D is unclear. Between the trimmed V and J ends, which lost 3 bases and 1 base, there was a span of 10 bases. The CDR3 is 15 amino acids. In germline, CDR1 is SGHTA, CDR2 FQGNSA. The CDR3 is CASSLVNLSNQPQHF. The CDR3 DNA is TGTGCCAGCAGCTTGGTCAACTTAAGCAATCAGCCCCAGCATTTT. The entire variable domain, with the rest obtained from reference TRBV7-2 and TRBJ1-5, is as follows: GAGVSQSPSNKVTEKGKDVELRCDPISGHTALYWYRQSLGQGLEFLIYFQGNSAPDKSGLPSDRFSAERTGGSVSTLTIQRTQQEDSAVYLCASSLVNLSNQPQHFGDGTRLSIL.

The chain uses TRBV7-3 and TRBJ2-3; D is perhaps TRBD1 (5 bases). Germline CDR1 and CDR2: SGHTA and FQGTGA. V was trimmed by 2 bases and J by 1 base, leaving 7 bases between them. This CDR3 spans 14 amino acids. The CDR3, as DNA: TGTGCCAGCAGCTTAGGCAGGGGCACAGATACGCAGTATTTT. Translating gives CASSLGRGTDTQYF.

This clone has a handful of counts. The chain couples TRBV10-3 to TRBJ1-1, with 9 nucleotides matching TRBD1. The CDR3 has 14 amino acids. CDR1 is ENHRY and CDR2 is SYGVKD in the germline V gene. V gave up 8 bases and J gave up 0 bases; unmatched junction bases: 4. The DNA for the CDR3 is TGTGCCATCGGGGGGACAGGGATGAACACTGAAGCTTTCTTT. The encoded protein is CAIGGTGMNTEAFF.

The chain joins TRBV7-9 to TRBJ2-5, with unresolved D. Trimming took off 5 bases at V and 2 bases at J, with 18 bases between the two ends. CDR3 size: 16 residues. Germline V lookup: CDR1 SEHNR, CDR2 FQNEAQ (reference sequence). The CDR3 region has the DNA TGTGCCAGCAGCCCGGTGGGTCGAACCTCACAAGAGACCCAGTACTTC. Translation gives CASSPVGRTSQETQYF.

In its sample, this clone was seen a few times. The CDR3 reads CASSIMGVGETQYF. DNA of the CDR3: TGTGCCAGCAGCATTATGGGGGTGGGAGAGACCCAGTACTTC. The rearrangement joins TRBV7-9 to TRBJ2-5, with D tentatively TRBD1 or TRBD2 (5 bases each). Germline-derived CDR1 and CDR2 are SEHNR and FQNEAQ (reference sequence). This CDR3 region has 14 residues. Trimming cost V 5 bases and J 4 bases, with 14 bases left between them.

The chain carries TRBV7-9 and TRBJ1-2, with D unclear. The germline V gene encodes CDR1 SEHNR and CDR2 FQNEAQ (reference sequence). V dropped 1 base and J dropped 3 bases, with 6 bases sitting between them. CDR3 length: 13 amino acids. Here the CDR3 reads CASSLESYYGYTF. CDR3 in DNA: TGTGCCAGCAGCTTAGAGTCTTACTATGGCTACACCTTC. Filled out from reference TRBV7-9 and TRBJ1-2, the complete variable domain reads DTGVSQNPRHKITKRGQNVTFRCDPISEHNRLYWYRQTLGQGPEFLTYFQNEAQLEKSRLLSDRFSAERPKGSFSTLEIQRTEQGDSAMYLCASSLESYYGYTFGSGTRLTVV.

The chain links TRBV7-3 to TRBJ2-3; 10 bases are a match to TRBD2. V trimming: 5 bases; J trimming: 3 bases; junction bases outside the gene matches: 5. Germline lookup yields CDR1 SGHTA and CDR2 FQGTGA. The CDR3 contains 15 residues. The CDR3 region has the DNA TGTGCCAGCAGCCTTTTAGCGGGAGGTACAGATACGCAGTATTTT. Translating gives CASSLLAGGTDTQYF.

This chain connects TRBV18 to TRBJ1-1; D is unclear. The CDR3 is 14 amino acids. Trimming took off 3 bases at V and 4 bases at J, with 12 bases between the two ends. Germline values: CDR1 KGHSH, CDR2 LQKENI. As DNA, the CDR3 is TGTGCCAGCTCACCTTCACCCAGTGGCACTGAAGCTTTCTTT. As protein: CASSPSPSGTEAFF. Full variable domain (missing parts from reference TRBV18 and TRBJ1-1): NAGVMQNPRHLVRRRGQEARLRCSPMKGHSHVYWYRQLPEEGLKFMVYLQKENIIDESGMPKERFSAEFPKEGPSILRIQQVVRGDSAAYFCASSPSPSGTEAFFGQGTRLTVV.

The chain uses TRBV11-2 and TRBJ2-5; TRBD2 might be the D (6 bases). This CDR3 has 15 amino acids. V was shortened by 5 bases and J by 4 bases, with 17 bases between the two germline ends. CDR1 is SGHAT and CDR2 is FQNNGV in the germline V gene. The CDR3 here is CASSAGTLGGETQYF. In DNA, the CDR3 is TGTGCCAGCAGCGCAGGGACTTTGGGGGGAGAGACCCAGTACTTC.

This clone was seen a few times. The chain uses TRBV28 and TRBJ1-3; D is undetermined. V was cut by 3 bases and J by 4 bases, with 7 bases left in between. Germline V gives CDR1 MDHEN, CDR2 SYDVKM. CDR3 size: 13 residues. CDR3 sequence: CASSLGGGNTIYF. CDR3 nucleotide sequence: TGTGCCAGCAGTTTGGGCGGAGGAAACACCATATATTTT.

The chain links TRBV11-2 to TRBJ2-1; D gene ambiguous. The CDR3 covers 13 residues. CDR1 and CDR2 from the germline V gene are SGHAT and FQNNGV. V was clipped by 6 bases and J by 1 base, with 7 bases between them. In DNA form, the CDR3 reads TGTGCCAGCAGGATAGTATCCTACAATGAGCAGTTCTTC. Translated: CASRIVSYNEQFF.

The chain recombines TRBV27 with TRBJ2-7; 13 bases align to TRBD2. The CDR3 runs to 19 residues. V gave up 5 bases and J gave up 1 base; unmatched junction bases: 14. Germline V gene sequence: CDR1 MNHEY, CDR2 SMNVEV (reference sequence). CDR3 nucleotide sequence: TGTGCCAGCAGTCCCAGGACTAGCGGGAGTTTCCGCCGGTCCTACGAGCAGTACTTC. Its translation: CASSPRTSGSFRRSYEQYF.